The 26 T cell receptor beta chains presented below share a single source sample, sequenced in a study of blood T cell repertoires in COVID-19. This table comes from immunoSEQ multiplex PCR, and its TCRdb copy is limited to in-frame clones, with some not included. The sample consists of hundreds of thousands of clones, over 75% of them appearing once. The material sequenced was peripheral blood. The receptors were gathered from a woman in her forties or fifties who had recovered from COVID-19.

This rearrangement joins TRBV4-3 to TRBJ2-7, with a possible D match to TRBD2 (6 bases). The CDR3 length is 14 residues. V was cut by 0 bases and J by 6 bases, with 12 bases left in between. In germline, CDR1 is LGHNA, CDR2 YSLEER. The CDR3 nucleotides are TGCGCCAGCAGCCAAGATCTGGGGGGTGGCGAGCAGTACTTC. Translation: CASSQDLGGGEQYF.

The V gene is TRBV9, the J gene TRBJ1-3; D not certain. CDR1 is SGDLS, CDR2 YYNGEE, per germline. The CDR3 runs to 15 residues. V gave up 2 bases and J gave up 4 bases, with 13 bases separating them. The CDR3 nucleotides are TGTGCCAGCAGCGTTGGCCCTACTAGCGGAAACACCATATATTTT. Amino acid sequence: CASSVGPTSGNTIYF.

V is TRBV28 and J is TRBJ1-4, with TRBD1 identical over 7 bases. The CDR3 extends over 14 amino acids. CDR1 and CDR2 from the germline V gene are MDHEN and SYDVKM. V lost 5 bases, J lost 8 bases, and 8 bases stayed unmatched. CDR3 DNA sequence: TGTGCCAGCAGTCTCGACAGGGTATACGAAAAACTGTTTTTT. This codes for CASSLDRVYEKLFF.

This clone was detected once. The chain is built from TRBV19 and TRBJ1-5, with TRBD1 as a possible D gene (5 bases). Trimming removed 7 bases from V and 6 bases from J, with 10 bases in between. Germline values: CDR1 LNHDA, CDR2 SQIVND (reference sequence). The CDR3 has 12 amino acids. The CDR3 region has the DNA TGTGCCAGTACCCAAGGGGTTCAGCCCCAGCATTTT. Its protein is CASTQGVQPQHF.

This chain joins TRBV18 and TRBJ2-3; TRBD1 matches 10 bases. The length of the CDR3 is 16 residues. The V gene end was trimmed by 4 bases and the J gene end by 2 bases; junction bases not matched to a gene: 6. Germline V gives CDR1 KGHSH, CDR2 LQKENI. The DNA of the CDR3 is TGTGCCAGCTCACAGGGACAGGGGAGAAACACAGATACGCAGTATTTT. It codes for CASSQGQGRNTDTQYF.

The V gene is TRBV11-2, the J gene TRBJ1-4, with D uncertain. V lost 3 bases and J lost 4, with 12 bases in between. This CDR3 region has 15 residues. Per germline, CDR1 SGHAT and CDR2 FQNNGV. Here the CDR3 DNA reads TGTGCCAGCAGCTTTAGTCTCCCCCTTAATGAAAAACTGTTTTTT. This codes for CASSFSLPLNEKLFF.

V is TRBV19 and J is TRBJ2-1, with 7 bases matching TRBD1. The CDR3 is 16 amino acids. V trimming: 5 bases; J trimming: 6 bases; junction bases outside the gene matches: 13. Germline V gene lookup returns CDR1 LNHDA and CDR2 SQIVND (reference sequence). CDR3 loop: CASSSPPGQSGNEQFF. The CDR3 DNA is TGTGCCAGTAGTTCCCCCCCGGGACAGTCGGGCAATGAGCAGTTCTTC.

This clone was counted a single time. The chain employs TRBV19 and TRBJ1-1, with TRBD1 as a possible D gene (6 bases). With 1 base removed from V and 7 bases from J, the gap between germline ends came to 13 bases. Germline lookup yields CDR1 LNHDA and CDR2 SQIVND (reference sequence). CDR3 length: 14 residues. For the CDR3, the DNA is TGTGCCAGTAGTATAGTGGGCGGACAGAGTGAAGCTTTCTTT. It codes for CASSIVGGQSEAFF.

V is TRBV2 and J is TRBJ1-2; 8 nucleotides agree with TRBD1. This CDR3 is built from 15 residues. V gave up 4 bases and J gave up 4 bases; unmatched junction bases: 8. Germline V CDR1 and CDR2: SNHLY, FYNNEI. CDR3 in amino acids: CASSATGEVSYGYTF. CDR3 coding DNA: TGTGCCAGCAGTGCGACAGGGGAAGTTAGCTATGGCTACACCTTC. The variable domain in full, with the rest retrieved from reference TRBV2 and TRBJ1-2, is EPEVTQTPSHQVTQMGQEVILRCVPISNHLYFYWYRQILGQKVEFLVSFYNNEISEKSEIFDDQFSVERPDGSNFTLKIRSTKLEDSAMYFCASSATGEVSYGYTFGSGTRLTVV.

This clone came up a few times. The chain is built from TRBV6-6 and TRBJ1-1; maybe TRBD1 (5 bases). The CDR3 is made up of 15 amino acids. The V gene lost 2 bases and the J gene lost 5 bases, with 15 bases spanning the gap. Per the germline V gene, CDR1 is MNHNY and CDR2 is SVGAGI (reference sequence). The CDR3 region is CASSYTRTSRTEAFF. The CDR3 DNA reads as TGTGCCAGCAGTTACACAAGGACAAGCCGAACTGAAGCTTTCTTT.

The CDR3 region has the DNA TGTGCCAGTCACAGGGGCGCTCGCGAAAAACTGTTTTTT. Translating gives CASHRGAREKLFF. This chain links TRBV2 with TRBJ1-4, with 7 positions matching TRBD1. V lost 9 bases, J lost 8 bases, and 9 bases stayed unmatched. Germline CDR1 reads SNHLY; CDR2 reads FYNNEI. The CDR3 covers 13 residues.

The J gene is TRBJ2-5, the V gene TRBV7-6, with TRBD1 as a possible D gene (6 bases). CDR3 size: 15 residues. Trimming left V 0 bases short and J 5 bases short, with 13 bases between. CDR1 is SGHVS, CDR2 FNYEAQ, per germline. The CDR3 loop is CASSLAGGGGETQYF. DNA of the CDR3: TGTGCCAGCAGCTTAGCTGGGGGCGGCGGCGAGACCCAGTACTTC. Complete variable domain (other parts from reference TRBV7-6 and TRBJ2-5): GAGVSQSPRYKVTKRGQDVALRCDPISGHVSLYWYRQALGQGPEFLTYFNYEAQQDKSGLPNDRFSAERPEGSISTLTIQRTEQRDSAMYRCASSLAGGGGETQYFGPGTRLLVL.

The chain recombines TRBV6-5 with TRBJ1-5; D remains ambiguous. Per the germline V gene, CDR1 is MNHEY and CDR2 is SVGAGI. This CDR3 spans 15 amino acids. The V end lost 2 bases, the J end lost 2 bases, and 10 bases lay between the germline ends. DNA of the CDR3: TGTGCCAGCAGTTACCGACGGGAAGGCAATCAGCCCCAGCATTTT. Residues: CASSYRREGNQPQHF.

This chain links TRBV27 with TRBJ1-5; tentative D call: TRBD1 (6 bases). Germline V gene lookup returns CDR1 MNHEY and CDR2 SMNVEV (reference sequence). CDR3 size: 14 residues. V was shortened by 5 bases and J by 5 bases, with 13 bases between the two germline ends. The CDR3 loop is CASSKNRVDQPQHF. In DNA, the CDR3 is TGTGCCAGCAGTAAAAACAGGGTTGATCAGCCCCAGCATTTT.

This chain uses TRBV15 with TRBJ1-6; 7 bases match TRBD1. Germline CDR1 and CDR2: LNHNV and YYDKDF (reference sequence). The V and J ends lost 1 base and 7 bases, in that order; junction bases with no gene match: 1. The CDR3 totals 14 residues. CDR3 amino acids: CATSRVGGNSPLHF. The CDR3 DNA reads TGTGCCACCAGCAGAGTAGGGGGCAATTCACCCCTCCACTTT.

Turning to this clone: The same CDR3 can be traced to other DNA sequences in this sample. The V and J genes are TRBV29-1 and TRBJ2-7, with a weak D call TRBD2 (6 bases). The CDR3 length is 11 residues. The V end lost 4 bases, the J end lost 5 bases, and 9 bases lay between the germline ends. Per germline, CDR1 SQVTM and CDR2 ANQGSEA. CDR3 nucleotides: TGCAGCGTTGGGCGGGGCCACGAGCAGTACTTC. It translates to CSVGRGHEQYF.

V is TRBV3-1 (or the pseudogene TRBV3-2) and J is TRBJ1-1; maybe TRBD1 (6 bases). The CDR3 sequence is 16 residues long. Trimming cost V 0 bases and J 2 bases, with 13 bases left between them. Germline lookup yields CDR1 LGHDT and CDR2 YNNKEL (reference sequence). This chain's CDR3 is CASSQDKDRPNTEAFF. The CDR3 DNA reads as TGTGCCAGCAGCCAAGATAAGGACAGACCCAACACTGAAGCTTTCTTT.

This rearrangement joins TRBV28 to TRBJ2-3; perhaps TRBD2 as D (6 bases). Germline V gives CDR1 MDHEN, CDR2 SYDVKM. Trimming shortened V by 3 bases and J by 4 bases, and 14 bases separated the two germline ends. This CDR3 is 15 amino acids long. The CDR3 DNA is TGTGCCAGCAGTTTCGGAGGGAGAGCGGCAGATACGCAGTATTTT. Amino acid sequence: CASSFGGRAADTQYF.

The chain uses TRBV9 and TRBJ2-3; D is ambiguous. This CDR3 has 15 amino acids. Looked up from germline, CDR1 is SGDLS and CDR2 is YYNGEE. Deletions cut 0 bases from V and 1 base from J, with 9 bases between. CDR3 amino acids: CASSVDPGRTDTQYF. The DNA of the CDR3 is TGTGCCAGCAGCGTAGACCCTGGGCGCACAGATACGCAGTATTTT.

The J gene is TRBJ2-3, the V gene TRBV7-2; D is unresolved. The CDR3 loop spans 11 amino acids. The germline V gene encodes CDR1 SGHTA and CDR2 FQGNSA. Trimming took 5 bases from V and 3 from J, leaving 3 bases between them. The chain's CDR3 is CASSPTDTQYF. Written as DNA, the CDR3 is TGTGCCAGCAGCCCTACAGATACGCAGTATTTT. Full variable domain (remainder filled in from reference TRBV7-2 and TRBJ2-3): GAGVSQSPSNKVTEKGKDVELRCDPISGHTALYWYRQSLGQGLEFLIYFQGNSAPDKSGLPSDRFSAERTGGSVSTLTIQRTQQEDSAVYLCASSPTDTQYFGPGTRLTVL.

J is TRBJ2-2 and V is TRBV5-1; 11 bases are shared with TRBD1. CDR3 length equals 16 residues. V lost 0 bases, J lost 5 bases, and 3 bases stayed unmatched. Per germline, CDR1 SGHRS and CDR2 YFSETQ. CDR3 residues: CASSLAGTGGTGELFF. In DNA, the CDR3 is TGCGCCAGCAGCTTGGCTGGGACAGGGGGTACCGGGGAGCTGTTTTTT. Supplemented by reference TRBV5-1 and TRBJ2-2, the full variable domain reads KAGVTQTPRYLIKTRGQQVTLSCSPISGHRSVSWYQQTPGQGLQFLFEYFSETQRNKGNFPGRFSGRQFSNSRSEMNVSTLELGDSALYLCASSLAGTGGTGELFFGEGSRLTVL.

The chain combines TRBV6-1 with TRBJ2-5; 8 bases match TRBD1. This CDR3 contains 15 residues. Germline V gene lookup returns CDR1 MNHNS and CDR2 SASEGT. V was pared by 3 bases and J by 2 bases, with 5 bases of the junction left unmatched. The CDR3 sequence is CASSDRGRFQETQYF. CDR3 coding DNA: TGTGCCAGCAGTGACAGGGGGCGTTTTCAAGAGACCCAGTACTTC.

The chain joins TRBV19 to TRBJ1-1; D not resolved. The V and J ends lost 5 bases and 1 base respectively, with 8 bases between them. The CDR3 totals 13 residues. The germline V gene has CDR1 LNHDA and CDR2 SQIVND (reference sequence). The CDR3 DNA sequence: TGTGCCAGTAGTGGTAGCCCGAACACTGAAGCTTTCTTT. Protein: CASSGSPNTEAFF.

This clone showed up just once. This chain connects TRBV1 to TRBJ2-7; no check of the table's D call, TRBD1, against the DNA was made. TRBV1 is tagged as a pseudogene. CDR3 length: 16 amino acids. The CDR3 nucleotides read TGCACCAGCAGCCAAGATGGGCAGGGGGCCTCCTACGAGCAGTACTTC. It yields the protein CTSSQDGQGASYEQYF.

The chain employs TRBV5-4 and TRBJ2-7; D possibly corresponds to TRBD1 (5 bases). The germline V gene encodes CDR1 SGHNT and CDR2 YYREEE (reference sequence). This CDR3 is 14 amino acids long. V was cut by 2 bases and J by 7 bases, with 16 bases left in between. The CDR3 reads CASSFDLGAGEQYF. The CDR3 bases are TGTGCCAGCAGCTTTGATCTTGGGGCAGGGGAGCAGTACTTC.

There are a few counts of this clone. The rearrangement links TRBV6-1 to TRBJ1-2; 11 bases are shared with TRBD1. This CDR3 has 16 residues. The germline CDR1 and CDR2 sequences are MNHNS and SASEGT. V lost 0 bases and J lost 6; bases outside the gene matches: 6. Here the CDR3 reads CASSEALGQGVDGYTF. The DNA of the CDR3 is TGTGCCAGCAGTGAAGCGTTGGGACAGGGGGTTGATGGCTACACCTTC.